This T cell receptor (beta chain) was identified in a study of regulatory T cells in long-lasting Graves disease. iRepertoire HTBI primers and Arm-PCR of CDR3 regions built TCR beta libraries. In the authors' methods: Identification yielded 62 TRBV and 13 to 15 TRBJ segments across samples. One entry per CDR3 protein, called by TCRdb with MiXCR from the multiplex PCR reads. Here the V and J calls rest on TCRdb's processing, not on the authors' analysis. The table has roughly 500,000 distinct CDR3 sequences, roughly 14% seen once. The CDR3 is made up of 13 amino acids. Trimming pared 5 bases from V and 6 bases from J, leaving 11 bases between. Time point indicated: newly diagnosed GD, antithyroid drugs for less than 3 months. The authors made the TCR library using RNA they extracted from PBMCs. It was an endocrinology department in Xi'an, China, that provided the patients. These data were also reused for a study on T cells in Graves' hyperthyroidism and ophthalmopathy. From that paper: In validation, the model predicted ophthalmopathy. These predictions came a median roughly 6.5 months before onset.

The J gene is TRBJ2-4, the V gene TRBV12-3 or TRBV12-4; no definite D call. The source of this sequence is a man under 40 with Graves disease. The sequences come from peripheral blood mononuclear cells (PBMCs), collected at new diagnosis, from a patient treated with antithyroid drugs. This chain's CDR3 is CASSKKDPNIQYF. CDR3 in DNA: TGTGCCAGCAGTAAAAAAGACCCAAACATTCAGTACTTC.